Here is one TCR beta chain with its context. The target antigen is unknown. Between the trimmed V and J ends, which lost 3 bases and 0 bases, there was a span of 6 bases. Germline V lookup: CDR1 MNHEY, CDR2 SMNVEV (reference sequence). CDR3 length: 14 amino acids. This sample stems from a study of T cell responses to AZD1222 COVID-19 vaccine. The study's findings and limits: Repertoire samples came only from after the peak T cell response. The breadth and depth of Spike-specific TCRs increased once two AZD1222 doses had been given. Per reports, nearly half of all spike-specific TCRs target regions that are unmutated in variants. CD4 TCRs covered the whole spike, strongest at regions 160-218 and 743-854.

Assay: immunoSEQ multiplex PCR; the TCRdb copy retains only in-frame clones and omits some. Of around 94,000 clones detected, approximately 90% appear once; the ten largest clones hold about a fifth. The receptor comes from an adult in good health. The V call is TRBV27, the J call TRBJ2-1; D remains unclear. Source: peripheral blood, taken on day 0 of AZD1222 vaccination. CDR3 in DNA: TGTGCCAGCAGTTTGACGAGCTCCTACAATGAGCAGTTCTTC. The encoded protein is CASSLTSSYNEQFF.